These 3 T cell receptor beta chains were all obtained from the same sample, sequenced in a study of control samples from healthy donors and cancer patients. Using immunoSEQ multiplex PCR, the repertoire was profiled, and TCRdb retains in-frame clones only, with some absent. In the table there are fewer than 200,000 clones, roughly 90% of which are singletons. The specimen was blood. Every receptor here comes from a man aged 25 to 40 in good health.

The V and J genes are TRBV6-2 or TRBV6-3 and TRBJ1-1, with 9 bases lining up with TRBD1. The V gene end was trimmed by 5 bases and the J gene end by 6 bases; junction bases not matched to a gene: 7. CDR3 length equals 14 residues. Germline CDR1 MNHEY, CDR2 SVGEGT. CDR3 in amino acids: CASSRQGVRAEAFF. CDR3 in DNA: TGTGCCAGCAGTCGACAGGGGGTGAGGGCTGAAGCTTTCTTT.

This rearrangement joins TRBV10-3 to TRBJ1-3, with 7 bases that match TRBD1. The CDR3 has 16 residues. Per germline, CDR1 ENHRY and CDR2 SYGVKD. V gave up 4 bases and J gave up 0 bases; unmatched junction bases: 6. CDR3 amino acids: CAISGPGGRSGNTIYF. Written as DNA, the CDR3 is TGTGCCATCAGTGGCCCAGGGGGACGCTCTGGAAACACCATATATTTT.

This sequence joins TRBV7-6 and TRBJ2-3; D is undetermined. With 5 bases removed from V and 2 bases from J, the gap between germline ends came to 5 bases. Germline CDR1 and CDR2: SGHVS and FNYEAQ. The CDR3 spans 12 residues. Here the CDR3 reads CASSGDTDTQYF. The CDR3 DNA reads TGTGCCAGCAGCGGGGACACAGATACGCAGTATTTT.